The 17 T cell receptor beta chains presented below share a single source sample, sequenced in a study of monozygotic twins with inflammatory bowel disease. TCRdb reprocessed the 5' RACE reads and reports one entry per CDR3 protein, with no DNA. This sample's table reports approximately 380,000 distinct CDR3 sequences. The sample was blood. All receptors come from a human donor with ulcerative colitis or Crohn's disease, or a healthy co-twin of an affected twin (not recorded which).

V usage is TRBV20-1 and J usage is TRBJ2-3; TCRdb picks TRBD1, but there is no DNA to check that call. There are 14 residues in the CDR3. Per germline, CDR1 DFQATT and CDR2 SNEGSKA (reference sequence). The CDR3 sequence: CSARMAGRGDTQYF.

This chain joins TRBV11-2 and TRBJ2-4. CDR3 length: 14 amino acids. CDR1 SGHAT and CDR2 FQNNGV come from the germline V gene. The CDR3 here is CASSPSVAKNIQYF. The full variable domain, completed using reference TRBV11-2 and TRBJ2-4, is EAGVAQSPRYKIIEKRQSVAFWCNPISGHATLYWYQQILGQGPKLLIQFQNNGVVDDSQLPKDRFSAERLKGVDSTLKIQPAKLEDSAVYLCASSPSVAKNIQYFGAGTRLSVL.

The chain uses TRBV24-1 and TRBJ2-1; TCRdb calls TRBD1, which cannot be checked without DNA. Germline CDR1 reads KGHDR; CDR2 reads SFDVKD. This CDR3 has 16 amino acids. This CDR3 is CATSDPGQEAYNEQFF.

This chain uses TRBV6-2 or TRBV6-3 with TRBJ2-7; absent DNA, TCRdb's TRBD1 call cannot be checked. CDR3 length: 16 residues. From germline, CDR1 is MNHEY and CDR2 SVGEGT. The CDR3 is CASSTPLAGAFYEQYF.

The chain employs TRBV7-9 and TRBJ2-1; TCRdb proposes TRBD2, but this gene call is untestable without DNA. CDR3 length equals 15 residues. Germline V gives CDR1 SEHNR, CDR2 FQNEAQ (reference sequence). The CDR3: CASSPGGLASDEQFF.

The chain employs TRBV4-2 and TRBJ2-1; TCRdb calls TRBD2, which cannot be checked without DNA. CDR1 and CDR2 from the germline V gene are LGHNA and YNFKEQ. This CDR3 spans 14 amino acids. This CDR3 is CASSPRPSIGEQFF.

The chain is built from TRBV24-1 and TRBJ2-6. Germline V gives CDR1 KGHDR, CDR2 SFDVKD. The length of the CDR3 is 18 residues. The CDR3 sequence: CATSDSKAGISGANVLTF.

This chain connects TRBV4-1 to TRBJ1-5; the TCRdb D gene call, TRBD1, has no DNA to confirm it. This CDR3 contains 17 residues. The germline CDR1 and CDR2 sequences are MGHRA and YSYEKL. The CDR3 region is CASSQSGTGISNQPQHF.

This rearrangement joins TRBV6-9 to TRBJ2-1; TCRdb indicates TRBD2, and absent DNA this call remains unverified. CDR1 and CDR2 from the germline V gene are MNHGY and SVAAGI. This CDR3 has 17 residues. The chain's CDR3 is CASSRPFSGGFYNEQFF.

V gene TRBV16 combines with J gene TRBJ2-7; the D call from TCRdb, TRBD1, cannot be confirmed without DNA. Germline-derived CDR1 and CDR2 are KGHSY and FQNENV. The CDR3 spans 15 residues. This CDR3 is CASSRRTGVSYEQYF.

The chain joins TRBV7-9 to TRBJ2-3; TCRdb's D call of TRBD1 is untestable without DNA. The CDR3 sequence is 15 residues long. In germline, CDR1 is SEHNR, CDR2 FQNEAQ (reference sequence). Here the CDR3 reads CASSLAEGRADTQYF.

This chain uses TRBV19 with TRBJ2-4; TCRdb's D call, TRBD1, is unchecked because there is no DNA. In germline, CDR1 is LNHDA, CDR2 SQIVND (reference sequence). The CDR3 extends over 15 amino acids. The chain's CDR3 is CASTPVGGAKNIQYF.

The chain joins TRBV4-2 to TRBJ2-7; the D call of TRBD1 rests on TCRdb alone, since no DNA is present to check it. The CDR3 runs to 15 residues. The germline CDR1 and CDR2 sequences are LGHNA and YNFKEQ. CDR3 region: CASSQAQGDGYEQYF.

V usage is TRBV20-1 and J usage is TRBJ2-5; the D call of TRBD2 rests on TCRdb alone, since no DNA is present to check it. In germline, CDR1 is DFQATT, CDR2 SNEGSKA (reference sequence). The CDR3 runs 17 residues. CDR3 in amino acids: CSANLAGGKILKETQYF.

This rearrangement joins TRBV4-3 to TRBJ2-7. Germline V lookup: CDR1 LGHNA, CDR2 YSLEER. The CDR3 covers 13 residues. The chain's CDR3 is CASSQDGLYEQYF.

V usage is TRBV2 and J usage is TRBJ2-7; TCRdb's D call, TRBD1, is unchecked because there is no DNA. The CDR3 contains 11 residues. CDR1 is SNHLY and CDR2 is FYNNEI in the germline V gene. The CDR3 here is CASRQSYEQYF.

The chain is built from TRBV29-1 and TRBJ2-7. The CDR3 length is 12 residues. Looked up from germline, CDR1 is SQVTM and CDR2 is ANQGSEA. The CDR3 reads CSVRGDGYEQYF.